This T cell receptor (beta chain) is drawn from a study of T-cell memory formation after mild COVID-19. This clonotype was seen a few times. The CDR3 totals 13 residues. Trimming took off 5 bases at V and 3 bases at J, with 11 bases between the two ends. TCRdb re-called the 5' RACE reads through MiXCR, storing one row per CDR3 protein. The table records around 530,000 distinct CDR3 sequences, 20% to 25% of them present only once. The sequenced sample was PBMCs or a T cell subset sorted from them (not recorded which). This TCR was sampled from an adult woman who had mild COVID-19 (a few samples of this study predate the infection). Cell type and time point are not known. This rearrangement joins TRBV12-3 or TRBV12-4 to TRBJ2-7, with D tentatively TRBD2 (6 bases). DNA for the CDR3: TGTGCCAGCAGTCAGGGACTGATCTACGAGCAGTACTTC. Translating it yields CASSQGLIYEQYF.